The present T cell receptor (beta chain) was sequenced within a study of neurological immune-mediated disorders. Synthesis of cDNA was carried out by template-switch 5'RACE. The reaction used 10-nucleotide random UMIs. TCRdb re-analysed the 5' RACE reads in MiXCR, keeping a single row per CDR3 protein. The sample lists 60,000 to 85,000 distinct CDR3 sequences, about 5.5% occurring once. In its sample, this clonotype was seen many times. The unsorted libraries were generated from a total of 2 million PBMCs, which had been stored in RNAlater at -80 C. The CDR3 length is 15 residues. After removal of 6 bases from V and 4 bases from J, the junction contained 6 bases not matched to a gene.

Sequencing was performed on PBMCs. The sequence derives from a woman in her 30s with multiple sclerosis. The genes are TRBV12-3 or TRBV12-4 and TRBJ1-5, with 10 nucleotides matching TRBD1. The chain's CDR3 is CASRPTGGLNQPQHF. The CDR3 bases are TGTGCCAGCAGACCGACAGGGGGCCTAAATCAGCCCCAGCATTTT.